These 24 T cell receptor beta chains were sequenced from one sample in a study of neurological immune-mediated disorders. One entry per CDR3 protein results from TCRdb running MiXCR on the 5' RACE reads. Of about 51,000 distinct CDR3 sequences in the sample, roughly 17% were seen once. Sequencing was performed on PBMCs. The receptors here all came from a man in his sixties in good health.

The chain combines TRBV12-3 or TRBV12-4 with TRBJ2-1, with 10 bases matching TRBD2. Trimming took 4 bases from V and 7 from J; bases not matched to a gene: 10. CDR3 size: 16 residues. For the CDR3, the DNA is TGTGCCAGCAGTTCCCCGCTAGCGGGGGAAGGGAATGAGCAGTTCTTC. It translates to CASSSPLAGEGNEQFF.

This clonotype has ten or more counts. This chain joins TRBV6-2 or TRBV6-3 and TRBJ1-5, with D uncertain. The CDR3 is 15 residues long. V was trimmed by 6 bases and J by 0 bases, leaving 12 bases between them. Germline assignment: CDR1 MNHEY and CDR2 SVGEGT. The CDR3 loop reads CASRLGRNSNQPQHF. CDR3 in DNA: TGTGCCAGCAGACTCGGACGGAATAGCAATCAGCCCCAGCATTTT.

This clonotype was counted many times. The chain couples TRBV20-1 to TRBJ2-7; the match to TRBD2 covers 14 bases. Trimming at V came to 4 bases and at J to 12 bases, leaving 11 bases not matched to a gene. CDR3 length: 14 residues. Germline values: CDR1 DFQATT, CDR2 SNEGSKA (reference sequence). CDR3 in amino acids: CSAIYGTSGSRLYF. The CDR3, as DNA: TGCAGTGCTATATACGGGACTAGCGGGAGTAGACTGTACTTC.

This clonotype was seen ten or more times. J is TRBJ2-4 and V is TRBV4-2; tentatively, D is TRBD2 (6 bases). CDR3 length: 13 amino acids. V was pared by 3 bases and J by 7 bases, with 10 bases between. CDR1 is LGHNA, CDR2 YNFKEQ, per germline. CDR3 bases: TGTGCCAGCAGCCAGGAGGGCAACAACATTCAGTACTTC. Its translation: CASSQEGNNIQYF.

This clonotype was recorded at least ten times. The chain combines TRBV5-1 with TRBJ2-7, with D maybe TRBD1 (6 bases). Between the trimmed V and J ends, which lost 3 bases and 0 bases, there was a span of 19 bases. CDR3 length: 17 residues. Germline V gene sequence: CDR1 SGHRS, CDR2 YFSETQ. CDR3 sequence (DNA): TGCGCCAGCAGCTCAGATGGACAGACGTTCCTCTCCTACGAGCAGTACTTC. This encodes CASSSDGQTFLSYEQYF.

This clonotype was counted ten times or more. This sequence joins TRBV7-6 and TRBJ2-7; 8 bases fit TRBD1. Trimming took 5 bases from V and 6 from J; bases not matched to a gene: 6. This CDR3 contains 13 residues. Per germline, CDR1 SGHVS and CDR2 FNYEAQ. The CDR3 bases are TGTGCCAGCAGCCGAGGACAGGGTAGCGAGCAGTACTTC. Protein: CASSRGQGSEQYF.

This clonotype has a handful of counts. The chain is built from TRBV11-3 and TRBJ2-1; D uncertain. Trimming took 5 bases from V and 5 from J, leaving 7 bases between them. CDR1 is SGHNT and CDR2 is YENEEA in the germline V gene. The CDR3 covers 12 residues. The CDR3 loop is CASSPGNNEQFF. CDR3 in DNA: TGTGCCAGCAGCCCAGGTAACAATGAGCAGTTCTTC.

At least ten counts were recorded for this clonotype. The gene calls are TRBV7-8 and TRBJ2-1, with D possibly being TRBD2 (5 bases). This CDR3 spans 17 amino acids. The germline CDR1 and CDR2 sequences are SGHVS and FQNEAQ. V lost 2 bases and J 1 base, leaving 15 bases between the germline ends. CDR3 in amino acids: CASSLPPDWLSYNEQFF. The CDR3 coding sequence is TGTGCCAGCAGCTTACCCCCGGACTGGCTTTCCTACAATGAGCAGTTCTTC.

This clonotype was counted ten times or more. V gene TRBV10-3 combines with J gene TRBJ2-5, with D perhaps TRBD1 or TRBD2 (5 bases each). CDR1 is ENHRY and CDR2 is SYGVKD in the germline V gene. V lost 0 bases to trimming and J lost 5 bases, with 7 bases between them. The CDR3 extends over 13 amino acids. CDR3 protein: CAISESGAETQYF. CDR3 in DNA: TGTGCCATCAGTGAGTCCGGGGCGGAGACCCAGTACTTC.

There are many counts of this clonotype. The chain has TRBV9 and TRBJ2-7; TRBD2 matches at 11 bases. Germline trimming cut 2 bases from V and 7 bases from J; bases unmatched to any gene: 11. CDR3 size: 16 residues. Germline CDR1 and CDR2: SGDLS and YYNGEE. The CDR3 DNA reads as TGTGCCAGCAGCGTCTTTAGCGGGAGGGCCGTCGAGGAGCAGTACTTC. This gives the protein CASSVFSGRAVEEQYF. Using reference TRBV9 and TRBJ2-7 for the parts outside the CDR3, the full variable domain is DSGVTQTPKHLITATGQRVTLRCSPRSGDLSVYWYQQSLDQGLQFLIQYYNGEERAKGNILERFSAQQFPDLHSELNLSSLELGDSALYFCASSVFSGRAVEEQYFGPGTRLTVT.

This clonotype has at least ten counts. The rearrangement uses TRBV5-1 and TRBJ2-3; tentatively, D is TRBD2 (6 bases). Germline V lookup: CDR1 SGHRS, CDR2 YFSETQ. The V end was cut by 4 bases, the J end by 2 bases, with 14 bases between. This CDR3 spans 15 amino acids. The CDR3, as DNA: TGCGCCAGCAGCCTATCCCGGGAGAACACAGATACGCAGTATTTT. It specifies CASSLSRENTDTQYF.

The rearrangement joins TRBV12-3 or TRBV12-4 to TRBJ2-7; tentatively, D is TRBD2 (5 bases). V was cut by 3 bases and J by 6 bases, with 18 bases left in between. CDR3 length equals 15 residues. The CDR3, as DNA: TGTGCCAGCAGTTTGAGGGCGGGCCGTCCGGTCGAGCAGTACTTC. It yields the protein CASSLRAGRPVEQYF.

Ten or more counts support this clonotype. CDR3 in DNA: TGTGCCAGCAGCCTTGGGCAGTTCTTC. Protein product: CASSLGQFF. The V and J genes are TRBV5-5 and TRBJ2-1; D ambiguous. V lost 4 bases to trimming and J lost 12 bases, with 5 bases between them. There are 9 residues in the CDR3. The V gene's germline CDR1 is SGHKS and CDR2 YYEKEE (reference sequence).

This clonotype occurred a few times. V gene TRBV25-1 combines with J gene TRBJ1-3; the D is unclear. The CDR3 has 13 amino acids. Germline assignment: CDR1 MGHDK and CDR2 SYGVNS. Trimming took 3 bases from V and 2 from J, leaving 5 bases between them. This CDR3 reads CASSDPAGNTIYF. The CDR3 DNA is TGTGCCAGCAGTGACCCGGCTGGAAACACCATATATTTT.

The table lists this clonotype with many counts. This chain uses TRBV7-6 with TRBJ1-6; D gene ambiguous. Trimming shortened V by 2 bases and J by 8 bases, and 10 bases separated the two germline ends. In germline, CDR1 is SGHVS, CDR2 FNYEAQ. The CDR3 contains 14 residues. DNA for the CDR3: TGTGCCAGCAGCTTAACTCGTTGGGATTCACCCCTCCACTTT. It is translated as CASSLTRWDSPLHF.

On this clonotype: A much larger clone sits a single nucleotide away, making a read error possible. The chain couples TRBV24-1 to TRBJ2-7; weak D call: TRBD2 (6 bases). V was pared by 11 bases and J by 0 bases, with 13 bases between. CDR3 length: 13 residues. CDR1 and CDR2 (germline): KGHDR, SFDVKD. CDR3 coding DNA: TGTGCCATCCGTCGGAGGGACTCCTACGAGCAGTACTTC. Amino acid sequence: CAIRRRDSYEQYF.

This clonotype was recorded many times. V and J are TRBV5-1 and TRBJ2-7, with a tentative D call TRBD2 (6 bases). V lost 2 bases, J lost 0 bases, and 12 bases lay in between. CDR1 is SGHRS and CDR2 is YFSETQ in the germline V gene. CDR3 size: 15 residues. Here the CDR3 reads CASSFAGGISYEQYF. Here the CDR3 DNA reads TGCGCCAGCAGCTTCGCGGGCGGGATCTCCTACGAGCAGTACTTC.

This clonotype appeared many times. V usage is TRBV5-5 and J usage is TRBJ2-2; no reliable D call. The CDR3 runs to 14 residues. Germline lookup yields CDR1 SGHKS and CDR2 YYEKEE (reference sequence). The V end was cut by 0 bases, the J end by 6 bases, with 9 bases between. The CDR3 protein is CASSLGSWAGELFF. The CDR3, as DNA: TGTGCCAGCAGCTTGGGATCGTGGGCCGGGGAGCTGTTTTTT.

In its sample, this clonotype was seen many times. V gene TRBV6-4 combines with J gene TRBJ2-1; D perhaps matches TRBD2 (7 bases). Germline values: CDR1 MRHNA, CDR2 SNTAGT. V was shortened by 2 bases and J by 15 bases, with 14 bases between the two germline ends. CDR3 length: 12 residues. In DNA, the CDR3 is TGTGCCAGCAGTGACGGGAGCGGGACAATGTTCTTC. It yields the protein CASSDGSGTMFF.

This clonotype was seen many times. The CDR3 here is CASSYAGTGDGYTF. The DNA for the CDR3 is TGTGCCAGCAGTTACGCCGGGACAGGGGATGGCTACACCTTC. This sequence joins TRBV6-5 and TRBJ1-2; 10 bases fit TRBD1. The J segment lost 6 bases and the V segment lost 2 bases, leaving 3 bases of the junction unmatched. The V gene's germline CDR1 is MNHEY and CDR2 SVGAGI. The CDR3 runs 14 residues.

This clonotype has at least ten counts. V usage is TRBV7-6 and J usage is TRBJ1-4; 7 bases fit TRBD1. The germline V gene encodes CDR1 SGHVS and CDR2 FNYEAQ. Germline trimming cut 5 bases from V and 8 bases from J; bases unmatched to any gene: 5. The CDR3 length is 13 residues. The CDR3 DNA reads as TGTGCCAGCAGCCAGGGGGAGCGGGAAAAACTGTTTTTT. Its protein product is CASSQGEREKLFF.

There are many counts of this clonotype. V usage is TRBV4-3 and J usage is TRBJ2-7; 7 bases align to TRBD2. Trimming removed 2 bases from V and 1 base from J; junction bases left unmatched: 2. Germline CDR1 LGHNA, CDR2 YSLEER. The length of the CDR3 is 14 residues. The CDR3 here is CASSQFGGSYEQYF. The CDR3 DNA reads TGCGCCAGCAGCCAATTCGGGGGGTCCTACGAGCAGTACTTC.

J is TRBJ2-7 and V is TRBV14; a weak D match, TRBD2 (5 bases). This CDR3 spans 15 amino acids. V was shortened by 2 bases and J by 4 bases, with 15 bases between the two germline ends. Germline-derived CDR1 and CDR2 are SGHDN and FVKESK. CDR3 amino acids: CASSQSSVLRYEQYF. The CDR3 DNA reads TGTGCCAGCAGCCAAAGTAGCGTCCTACGGTACGAGCAGTACTTC.

This clonotype was counted at least ten times. This chain uses TRBV12-3 or TRBV12-4 with TRBJ1-5; D is perhaps TRBD1 (6 bases). V lost 4 bases, J lost 8 bases, and 15 bases lay in between. The CDR3 has 14 residues. DNA for the CDR3: TGTGCCAGCAGTTGGACGGGGCAGGGGAAGCCCCAGCATTTT. Amino acids: CASSWTGQGKPQHF.